This T cell receptor beta chain was sequenced for a study of graft-versus-host responses after intestinal transplantation. Study background: Anti-thymocyte globulin induction, then tacrolimus and steroids for approximately 3 years, went to all recipients.

After removal of 10 bases from V and 6 bases from J, the junction contained 18 bases not matched to a gene. The germline V gene has CDR1 MNHEY and CDR2 SMNVEV (reference sequence). The CDR3 totals 17 residues. Study outcomes and limitations: The study associated peak circulating GvH clone levels with early post-transplant HvG declines. Some patients had graft-donor T cell macrochimerism, and their allografts showed high graft-versus-host to host-versus-graft clonal ratios. The recipient marrow held GvH clones, and some of them showed up first in ileum or blood.

The sample holds a few counts of this clone. Its cognate antigen is unknown. The repertoire was sequenced with immunoSEQ multiplex PCR; TCRdb's copy has only in-frame clones and lacks some. Altogether roughly 100,000 clones are present, just under 95% being singletons, with the ten largest covering roughly 0.07%. The TCR sequence derives from a human donor who was the organ donor for an intestinal transplant. The genes are TRBV27 and TRBJ2-2; TRBD1 matches 9 bases. This sample comprised unstimulated CD8+ T cells sorted from spleen or lymph node cells, obtained before transplant. This chain's CDR3 is CATGSRPGQGISGELFF. CDR3 bases: TGTGCCACCGGATCGAGACCGGGACAGGGTATTTCCGGGGAGCTGTTTTTT.